The following is a T cell receptor (beta chain) sequence with its context. Its specificity is not known. Germline V gene sequence: CDR1 MNHNS, CDR2 SASEGT. The CDR3 runs 12 residues. Trimming shortened V by 6 bases and J by 2 bases, and 7 bases separated the two germline ends. The source of the sample is a study of long-term antiretroviral therapy in people with HIV. The wider study: The immediate-ART recommendation dates to 2015, and the earliest samples predate it by about a decade.

The study, taken as a whole, reports: Diversity measured after ART increased yet remained under transplant donor controls. The range of CDR3 lengths in HIV repertoires proved narrower than that found in controls.

At survey level, the immunoSEQ assay was run in its v3.0 version. Repertoires were generated with immunoSEQ multiplex PCR, while TCRdb's copy carries only in-frame clones and drops some. Altogether some 16,000 clones are present, 85% to 95% being singletons, with the ten largest covering approximately 1.5%. Participants living with HIV all received treatment in the United States. The clonotype originates from a man younger than 45 with HIV. This chain connects TRBV6-1 to TRBJ1-1; D gene ambiguous. Sequencing was performed on unsorted PBMCs, taken approximately 11 years after starting antiretroviral therapy. CDR3 DNA: TGTGCCAGCAGCGGGTCAAACACTGAAGCTTTCTTT. It translates to CASSGSNTEAFF.